This T cell receptor beta chain was observed in a study of early T cells in non-severe SARS-CoV-2 infection. The germline V gene has CDR1 MDHEN and CDR2 SYDVKM. The CDR3 consists of 17 residues. Deletions cut 1 base from V and 0 bases from J, with 10 bases between. The library protocol tagged individual cDNA molecules with unique molecular identifiers. TCRdb fed the 5' RACE reads into MiXCR, producing one record per CDR3 protein. The sample carries about 55,000 distinct CDR3 sequences, around 6.6% recorded once. In this sample, this clonotype turned up many times. J is TRBJ1-6 and V is TRBV28; D might be TRBD1 (5 bases). This material consisted of whole blood, taken at baseline. The clonotype originates from an adult who was a healthcare worker with PCR-confirmed SARS-CoV-2 infection or an uninfected control (not recorded which). The CDR3 spells CASSLFGGSSYNSPLHF. In nucleotides, the CDR3 is TGTGCCAGCAGTTTATTCGGGGGTTCCTCCTATAATTCACCCCTCCACTTT.